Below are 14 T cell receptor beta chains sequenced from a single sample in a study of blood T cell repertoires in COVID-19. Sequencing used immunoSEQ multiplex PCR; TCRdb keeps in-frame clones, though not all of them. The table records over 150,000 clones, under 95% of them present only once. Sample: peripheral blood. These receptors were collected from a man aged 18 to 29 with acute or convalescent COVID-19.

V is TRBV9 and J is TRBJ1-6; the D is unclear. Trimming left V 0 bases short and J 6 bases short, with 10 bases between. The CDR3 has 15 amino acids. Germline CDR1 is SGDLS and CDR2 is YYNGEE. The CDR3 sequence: CASSVERVSNSPLHF. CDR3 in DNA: TGTGCCAGCAGCGTAGAGAGGGTCTCTAATTCACCCCTCCACTTT.

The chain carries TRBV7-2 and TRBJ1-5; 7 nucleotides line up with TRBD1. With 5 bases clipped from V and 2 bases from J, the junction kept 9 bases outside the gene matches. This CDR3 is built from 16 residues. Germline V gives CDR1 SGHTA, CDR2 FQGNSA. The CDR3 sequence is CASSPRTGGGNQPQHF. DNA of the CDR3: TGTGCCAGCAGCCCAAGGACAGGCGGGGGCAATCAGCCCCAGCATTTT.

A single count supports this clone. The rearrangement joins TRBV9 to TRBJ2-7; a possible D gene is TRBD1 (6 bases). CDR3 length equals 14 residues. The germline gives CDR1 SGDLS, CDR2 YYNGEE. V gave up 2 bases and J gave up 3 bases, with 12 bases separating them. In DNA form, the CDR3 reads TGTGCCAGCAGCGTGGGGGCAGGGGACTACGAGCAGTACTTC. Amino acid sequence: CASSVGAGDYEQYF.

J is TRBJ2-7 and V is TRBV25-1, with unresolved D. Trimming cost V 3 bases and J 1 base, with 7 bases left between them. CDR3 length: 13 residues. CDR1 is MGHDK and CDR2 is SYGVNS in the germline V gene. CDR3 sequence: CASSDDTSYEQYF. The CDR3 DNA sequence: TGTGCCAGCAGTGACGACACGTCCTACGAGCAGTACTTC.

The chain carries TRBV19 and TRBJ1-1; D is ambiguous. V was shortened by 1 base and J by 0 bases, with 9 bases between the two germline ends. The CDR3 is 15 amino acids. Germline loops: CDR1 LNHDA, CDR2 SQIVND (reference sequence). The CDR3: CASSIGATLNTEAFF. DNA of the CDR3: TGTGCCAGTAGTATAGGGGCGACATTGAACACTGAAGCTTTCTTT.

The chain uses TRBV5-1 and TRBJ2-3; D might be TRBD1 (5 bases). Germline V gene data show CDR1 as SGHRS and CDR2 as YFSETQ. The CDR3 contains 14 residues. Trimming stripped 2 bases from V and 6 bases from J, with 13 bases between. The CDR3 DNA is TGCGCCAGCAGCTTCGCACAGGTCGAGGATACGCAGTATTTT. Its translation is CASSFAQVEDTQYF.

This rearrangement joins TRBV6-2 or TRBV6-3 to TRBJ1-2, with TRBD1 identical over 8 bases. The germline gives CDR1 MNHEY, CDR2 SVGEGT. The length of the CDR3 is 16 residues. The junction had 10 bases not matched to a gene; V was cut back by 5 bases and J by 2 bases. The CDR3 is CASSTYGQGWNYGYTF. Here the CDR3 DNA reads TGTGCCAGCAGTACCTATGGACAGGGATGGAACTATGGCTACACCTTC.

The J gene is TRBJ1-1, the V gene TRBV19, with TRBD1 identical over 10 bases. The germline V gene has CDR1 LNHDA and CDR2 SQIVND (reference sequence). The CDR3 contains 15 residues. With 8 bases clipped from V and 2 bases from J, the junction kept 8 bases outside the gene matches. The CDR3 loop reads CASHPQTGGNTEAFF. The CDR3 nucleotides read TGTGCCAGTCATCCTCAGACAGGGGGCAACACTGAAGCTTTCTTT. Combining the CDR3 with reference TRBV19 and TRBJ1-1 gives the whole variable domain DGGITQSPKYLFRKEGQNVTLSCEQNLNHDAMYWYRQDPGQGLRLIYYSQIVNDFQKGDIAEGYSVSREKKESFPLTVTSAQKNPTAFYLCASHPQTGGNTEAFFGQGTRLTVV.

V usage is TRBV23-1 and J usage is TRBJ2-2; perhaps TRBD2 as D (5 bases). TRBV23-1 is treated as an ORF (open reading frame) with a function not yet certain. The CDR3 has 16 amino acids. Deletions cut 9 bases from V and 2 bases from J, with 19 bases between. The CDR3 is CASLLPAGGNTGELFF. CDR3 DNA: TGCGCCAGTCTCCTTCCGGCGGGCGGCAACACCGGGGAGCTGTTTTTT.

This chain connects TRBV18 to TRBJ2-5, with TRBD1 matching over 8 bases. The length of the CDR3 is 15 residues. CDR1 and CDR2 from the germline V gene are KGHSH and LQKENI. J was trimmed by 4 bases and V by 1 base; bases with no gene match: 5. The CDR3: CASSPRQGITETQYF. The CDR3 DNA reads TGTGCCAGCTCACCACGACAGGGGATCACAGAGACCCAGTACTTC.

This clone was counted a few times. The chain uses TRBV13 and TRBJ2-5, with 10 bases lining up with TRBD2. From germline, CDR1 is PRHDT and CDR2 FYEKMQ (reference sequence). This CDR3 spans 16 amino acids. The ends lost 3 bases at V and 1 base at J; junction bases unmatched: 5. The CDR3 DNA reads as TGTGCCAGCAGCTTCCGTCGACTAGCGGGCCAAGAGACCCAGTACTTC. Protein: CASSFRRLAGQETQYF.

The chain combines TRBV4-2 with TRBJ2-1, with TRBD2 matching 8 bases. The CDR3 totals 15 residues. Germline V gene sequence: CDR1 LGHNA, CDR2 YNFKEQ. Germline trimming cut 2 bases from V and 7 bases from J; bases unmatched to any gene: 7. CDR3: CASSQTTSGGNEQFF. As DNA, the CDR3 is TGTGCCAGCAGCCAAACAACTAGCGGCGGTAATGAGCAGTTCTTC.

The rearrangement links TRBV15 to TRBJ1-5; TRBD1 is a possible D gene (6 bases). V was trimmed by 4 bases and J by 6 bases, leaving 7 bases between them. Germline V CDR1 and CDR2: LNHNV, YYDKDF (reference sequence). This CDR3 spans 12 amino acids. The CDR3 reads CATSTGVQPQHF. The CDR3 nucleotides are TGTGCCACCAGCACAGGGGTTCAGCCCCAGCATTTT.

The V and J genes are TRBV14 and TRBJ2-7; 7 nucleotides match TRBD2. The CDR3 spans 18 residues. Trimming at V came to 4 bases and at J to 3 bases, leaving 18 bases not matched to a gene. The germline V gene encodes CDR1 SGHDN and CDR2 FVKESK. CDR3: CASSPLGGGRLTNYEQYF. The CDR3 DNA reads TGTGCCAGCAGCCCGCTGGGTGGCGGGAGACTAACTAACTACGAGCAGTACTTC.